These 3 T cell receptor beta chains share one sample of origin, sequenced in a study of shared clonotypes between healthy human individuals. Generated by immunoSEQ multiplex PCR, the TCRdb table keeps only in-frame clones and is missing some. The sample lists a few million clones; around 94% were seen once. The sample was naive CD4+ T cells sorted from blood. This sample's subset: CD45RA+ positively selected. The receptors derive from a man aged 18 to 29 in good health.

The rearrangement uses TRBV29-1 and TRBJ1-1; D might be TRBD1 (6 bases). The CDR3 spans 12 residues. Germline values: CDR1 SQVTM, CDR2 ANQGSEA. The V end lost 7 bases, the J end lost 2 bases, and 11 bases lay between the germline ends. In nucleotides, the CDR3 is TGCAGCGGCCAGGACAGCAACACTGAAGCTTTCTTT. Translating gives CSGQDSNTEAFF.

V is TRBV5-1 and J is TRBJ1-2; perhaps TRBD1 as D (5 bases). The CDR3 extends over 14 amino acids. Germline assignment: CDR1 SGHRS and CDR2 YFSETQ. Trimming shortened V by 7 bases and J by 6 bases, and 19 bases separated the two germline ends. Here the CDR3 reads CASRGDGSLNGYTF. CDR3 bases: TGCGCCAGCCGGGGGGACGGGAGCTTAAATGGCTACACCTTC.

The V call is TRBV28, the J call TRBJ2-1; weak D call: TRBD2 (5 bases). The CDR3 is made up of 16 amino acids. Trimming took off 3 bases at V and 4 bases at J, with 16 bases between the two ends. Germline-derived CDR1 and CDR2 are MDHEN and SYDVKM. The CDR3 DNA reads TGTGCCAGCAGTTTCTCGACCTGGACTGGATACAATGAGCAGTTCTTC. This translates into CASSFSTWTGYNEQFF. Looking up the rest from reference TRBV28 and TRBJ2-1 gives the full variable domain: DVKVTQSSRYLVKRTGEKVFLECVQDMDHENMFWYRQDPGLGLRLIYFSYDVKMKEKGDIPEGYSVSREKKERFSLILESASTNQTSMYLCASSFSTWTGYNEQFFGPGTRLTVL.